A single sample gave rise to the 22 T cell receptor beta chains below, sequenced in a study of blood T cell repertoires in COVID-19. The data were produced by immunoSEQ multiplex PCR, yet TCRdb's version contains in-frame clones alone and is incomplete. Seen here are around 250,000 clones, around 90% observed once, and the top ten hold roughly 0.95%. The specimen sequenced was PBMCs or T cells enriched from blood (not recorded which). These TCRs come from a middle-aged man who had been exposed to COVID-19.

The chain is built from TRBV6-5 and TRBJ1-3; no clear D gene. Trimming pared 8 bases from V and 0 bases from J, leaving 11 bases between. This CDR3 region has 14 residues. Germline V gene sequence: CDR1 MNHEY, CDR2 SVGAGI. CDR3 nucleotides: TGTGCCAGCGGGAGGCCGATCTCTGGAAACACCATATATTTT. Translated, it gives CASGRPISGNTIYF.

V and J are TRBV11-2 and TRBJ2-2; possible D gene TRBD1, 5 bases. Trimming removed 1 base at V and 5 bases at J, with 11 bases between. The length of the CDR3 is 15 residues. The germline V gene encodes CDR1 SGHAT and CDR2 FQNNGV. The DNA for the CDR3 is TGTGCCAGCAGCTTAGGCAGGGTAGGGACCGGGGAGCTGTTTTTT. Its translation is CASSLGRVGTGELFF.

J is TRBJ1-2 and V is TRBV7-9; TRBD1 agrees at 10 bases. The junction had 9 bases not matched to a gene; V was cut back by 7 bases and J by 7 bases. The CDR3 covers 14 residues. Germline V gene sequence: CDR1 SEHNR, CDR2 FQNEAQ (reference sequence). The DNA of the CDR3 is TGTGCCAGCACCCAATGGACAGGGGGATCTGGCTACACCTTC. This codes for CASTQWTGGSGYTF.

This chain joins TRBV11-2 and TRBJ2-2, with 13 positions matching TRBD2. CDR3 length: 16 residues. The junction had 4 bases not matched to a gene; V was cut back by 4 bases and J by 5 bases. Germline V gene data show CDR1 as SGHAT and CDR2 as FQNNGV. The CDR3 here is CASSSRLAGGTGELFF. The CDR3 DNA sequence: TGTGCCAGCAGCTCCAGACTAGCGGGAGGAACCGGGGAGCTGTTTTTT.

The rearrangement links TRBV28 to TRBJ1-2; D may be TRBD1 (5 bases). This CDR3 has 15 residues. V lost 2 bases, J lost 1 base, and 11 bases lay in between. Looked up from germline, CDR1 is MDHEN and CDR2 is SYDVKM. CDR3 nucleotides: TGTGCCAGCAGTTTAAGACAGCGTCATAACTATGGCTACACCTTC. The encoded protein is CASSLRQRHNYGYTF.

The chain is built from TRBV12-5 and TRBJ1-2, with 8 bases lining up with TRBD1. V shed 7 bases and J 7 bases; nucleotides not matched to a gene: 8. CDR3 length: 13 residues. Per the germline V gene, CDR1 is LGHNT and CDR2 is FRNRAP. The CDR3 bases are TGTGCTAGTGCCGGACAGGGATTGAGTGGCTACACCTTC. Residues: CASAGQGLSGYTF.

The chain has TRBV30 and TRBJ1-6, with a tentative D call TRBD1 (5 bases). CDR3 size: 15 residues. Deletions cut 3 bases from V and 10 bases from J, with 19 bases between. In germline, CDR1 is GTSNPN, CDR2 SVGIG (reference sequence). The CDR3 nucleotides read TGTGCCTGGAGCCGGGGGGAGGTACATGACTCACCCCTCCACTTT. Encoded protein: CAWSRGEVHDSPLHF.

This chain uses TRBV5-8 with TRBJ2-1, with 7 bases aligning to TRBD1. Germline assignment: CDR1 SGHTS and CDR2 YDEGEE. J was trimmed by 0 bases and V by 4 bases; bases with no gene match: 16. This CDR3 is built from 19 residues. The CDR3 nucleotides read TGTGCCAGCAGCCTCTCTTGGCCCCCACAGGGGAGCTCCTACAATGAGCAGTTCTTC. Protein sequence: CASSLSWPPQGSSYNEQFF.

V and J are TRBV28 and TRBJ1-5, with TRBD1 matching 7 bases. The trim removed 4 bases at V and 0 bases at J, leaving 3 bases unmatched. This CDR3 comprises 15 residues. Germline V lookup: CDR1 MDHEN, CDR2 SYDVKM. The CDR3 here is CASSYDRASNQPQHF. In DNA, the CDR3 is TGTGCCAGCAGTTACGACAGGGCTAGCAATCAGCCCCAGCATTTT.

The gene calls are TRBV7-2 and TRBJ1-1, with a tentative D call TRBD1 (6 bases). Germline lookup yields CDR1 SGHTA and CDR2 FQGNSA. The CDR3 loop spans 14 amino acids. The V gene lost 6 bases and the J gene lost 0 bases, with 11 bases spanning the gap. CDR3 sequence (DNA): TGTGCCAGCAGATTAAGGACAGTGAACACTGAAGCTTTCTTT. Protein sequence: CASRLRTVNTEAFF.

This clone was detected once. DNA of the CDR3: TGTGCCAGCAGCCATCTCGGTTCCCCACAGTACTTC. It yields the protein CASSHLGSPQYF. The V and J genes are TRBV3-1 (or the pseudogene TRBV3-2) and TRBJ2-5, with no clear D. The V and J ends lost 3 bases and 11 bases respectively, with 13 bases between them. This CDR3 has 12 amino acids. Germline-derived CDR1 and CDR2 are LGHDT and YNNKEL (reference sequence).

The rearrangement joins TRBV5-1 to TRBJ1-2; D is unclear. The CDR3 has 15 amino acids. V was shortened by 3 bases and J by 3 bases, with 15 bases between the two germline ends. Germline V gives CDR1 SGHRS, CDR2 YFSETQ. CDR3 sequence (DNA): TGCGCCAGCAGCTCCCCGGACCTACTAGACTATGGCTACACCTTC. Its protein is CASSSPDLLDYGYTF.

This clone was seen only once. Here the CDR3 reads CARKTGSVYEQYF. The DNA of the CDR3 is TGTGCCAGGAAGACAGGGTCAGTCTACGAGCAGTACTTC. V usage is TRBV6-5 and J usage is TRBJ2-7, with 7 bases matching TRBD1. CDR1 is MNHEY, CDR2 SVGAGI, per germline. CDR3 length: 13 residues. Unmatched junction bases numbered 8, after V lost 9 bases and J lost 3 bases.

This chain connects TRBV19 to TRBJ1-1; possibly TRBD1 for D (6 bases). Germline values: CDR1 LNHDA, CDR2 SQIVND (reference sequence). The CDR3 extends over 14 amino acids. The V gene lost 5 bases and the J gene lost 5 bases, with 15 bases spanning the gap. The CDR3 DNA reads TGTGCCAGTAGTCGACCACAGGGTCTAACTGAAGCTTTCTTT. Translated, it gives CASSRPQGLTEAFF.

J is TRBJ2-1 and V is TRBV6-2 or TRBV6-3, with 8 bases lining up with TRBD2. The CDR3 covers 15 residues. CDR1 is MNHEY and CDR2 is SVGEGT in the germline V gene. The J segment lost 3 bases and the V segment lost 5 bases, leaving 6 bases of the junction unmatched. Here the CDR3 DNA reads TGTGCCAGCAGTACGGCGGGGGGTAACTACAATGAGCAGTTCTTC. The encoded protein is CASSTAGGNYNEQFF.

The chain couples TRBV7-2 to TRBJ2-3, with 7 bases fitting TRBD1. Losses at the gene ends were 8 bases for V and 2 bases for J; bases not matched to a gene: 10. The CDR3 is made up of 15 amino acids. The germline gives CDR1 SGHTA, CDR2 FQGNSA. The CDR3 here is CASGTGAALTDTQYF. For the CDR3, the DNA is TGTGCCAGCGGCACAGGGGCCGCTCTCACAGATACGCAGTATTTT. The variable domain in full, with the rest retrieved from reference TRBV7-2 and TRBJ2-3, is GAGVSQSPSNKVTEKGKDVELRCDPISGHTALYWYRQSLGQGLEFLIYFQGNSAPDKSGLPSDRFSAERTGGSVSTLTIQRTQQEDSAVYLCASGTGAALTDTQYFGPGTRLTVL.

The chain has TRBV29-1 and TRBJ1-2; 8 nucleotides agree with TRBD1. Trimming at V came to 6 bases and at J to 2 bases, leaving 8 bases not matched to a gene. The CDR3 covers 14 residues. The germline gives CDR1 SQVTM, CDR2 ANQGSEA. The CDR3 nucleotides read TGCAGCGTCTCCCGGGGACAGGCCAACTATGGCTACACCTTC. Protein: CSVSRGQANYGYTF.

This chain links TRBV2 with TRBJ2-7, with TRBD2 matching over 8 bases. The J segment lost 4 bases and the V segment lost 5 bases, leaving 10 bases of the junction unmatched. CDR3 size: 15 residues. Germline loops: CDR1 SNHLY, CDR2 FYNNEI. For the CDR3, the DNA is TGTGCCAGCAGTTGGGGAAGCGGGGGATTGTACGAGCAGTACTTC. This encodes CASSWGSGGLYEQYF. Full variable domain (missing parts from reference TRBV2 and TRBJ2-7): EPEVTQTPSHQVTQMGQEVILRCVPISNHLYFYWYRQILGQKVEFLVSFYNNEISEKSEIFDDQFSVERPDGSNFTLKIRSTKLEDSAMYFCASSWGSGGLYEQYFGPGTRLTVT.

The gene calls are TRBV12-3 or TRBV12-4 and TRBJ1-1, with D unclear. This CDR3 has 13 amino acids. Between the trimmed V and J ends, which lost 2 bases and 4 bases, there was a span of 8 bases. CDR3 in amino acids: CASSLRVVTEAFF. As DNA, the CDR3 is TGTGCCAGCAGTTTACGGGTTGTCACTGAAGCTTTCTTT.

The chain joins TRBV7-8 to TRBJ1-3, with 8 bases fitting TRBD1. Trimming removed 1 base from V and 7 bases from J; junction bases left unmatched: 3. Germline V CDR1 and CDR2: SGHVS, FQNEAQ. CDR3 length: 14 residues. This CDR3 reads CASSLDRGGNTIYF. The CDR3 DNA reads TGTGCCAGCAGCTTAGACAGGGGGGGCAACACCATATATTTT.

V and J are TRBV19 and TRBJ1-1; no clear D gene. The CDR3 extends over 13 amino acids. The V end was cut by 7 bases, the J end by 6 bases, with 15 bases between. The germline V gene has CDR1 LNHDA and CDR2 SQIVND (reference sequence). CDR3 sequence (DNA): TGTGCCAGTACCATGGTTGGAGGATCTGAAGCTTTCTTT. As protein: CASTMVGGSEAFF.

V usage is TRBV2 and J usage is TRBJ2-7; D might be TRBD2 (6 bases). Trimming left V 4 bases short and J 7 bases short, with 14 bases between. CDR1 is SNHLY, CDR2 FYNNEI, per germline. This CDR3 contains 13 residues. This CDR3 is CASSGRAGPEQYF. The CDR3 coding sequence is TGTGCCAGCAGTGGGAGGGCCGGGCCGGAGCAGTACTTC.